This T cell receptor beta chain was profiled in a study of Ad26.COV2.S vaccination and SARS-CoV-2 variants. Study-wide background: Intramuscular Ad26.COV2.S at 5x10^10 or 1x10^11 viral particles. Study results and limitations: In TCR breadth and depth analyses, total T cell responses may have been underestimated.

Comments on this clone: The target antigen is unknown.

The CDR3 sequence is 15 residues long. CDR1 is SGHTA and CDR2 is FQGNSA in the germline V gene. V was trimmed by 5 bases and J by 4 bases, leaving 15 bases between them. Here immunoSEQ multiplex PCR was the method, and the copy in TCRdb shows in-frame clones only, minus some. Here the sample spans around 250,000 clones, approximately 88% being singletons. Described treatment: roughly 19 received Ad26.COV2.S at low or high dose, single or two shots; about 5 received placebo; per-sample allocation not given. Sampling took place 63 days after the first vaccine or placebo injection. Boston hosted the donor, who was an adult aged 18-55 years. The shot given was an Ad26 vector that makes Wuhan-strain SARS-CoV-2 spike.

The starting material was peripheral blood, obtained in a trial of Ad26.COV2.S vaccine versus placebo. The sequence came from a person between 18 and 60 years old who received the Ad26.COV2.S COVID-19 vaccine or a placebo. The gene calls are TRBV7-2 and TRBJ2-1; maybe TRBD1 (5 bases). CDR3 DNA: TGTGCCAGCAGCAGGGGATATAGGATTTACAATGAGCAGTTCTTC. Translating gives CASSRGYRIYNEQFF.